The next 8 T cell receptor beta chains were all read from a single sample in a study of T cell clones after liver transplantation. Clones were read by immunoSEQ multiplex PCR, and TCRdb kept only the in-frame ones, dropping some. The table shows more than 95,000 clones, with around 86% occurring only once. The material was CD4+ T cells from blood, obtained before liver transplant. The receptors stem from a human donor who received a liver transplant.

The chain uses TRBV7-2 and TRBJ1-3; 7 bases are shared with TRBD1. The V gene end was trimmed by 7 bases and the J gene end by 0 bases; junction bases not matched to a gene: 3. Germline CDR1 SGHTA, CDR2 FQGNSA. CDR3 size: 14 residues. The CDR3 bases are TGTGCCAGCAACCGGGACAGCTCTGGAAACACCATATATTTT. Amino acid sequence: CASNRDSSGNTIYF.

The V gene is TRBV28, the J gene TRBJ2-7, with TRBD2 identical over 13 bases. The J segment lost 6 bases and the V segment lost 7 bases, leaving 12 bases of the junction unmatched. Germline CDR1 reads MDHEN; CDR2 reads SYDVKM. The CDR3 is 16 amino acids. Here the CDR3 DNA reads TGTGCCAGCACCCCTTGGACTAGCGGGAGCTTGGGCGAGCAGTACTTC. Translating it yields CASTPWTSGSLGEQYF.

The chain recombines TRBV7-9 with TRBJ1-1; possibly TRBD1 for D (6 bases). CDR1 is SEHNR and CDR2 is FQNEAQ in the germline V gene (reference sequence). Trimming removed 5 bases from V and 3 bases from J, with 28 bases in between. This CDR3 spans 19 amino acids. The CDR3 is CASSNPRTQGKLGHTEAFF. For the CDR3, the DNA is TGTGCCAGCAGCAACCCCCGAACCCAGGGGAAGTTGGGGCACACTGAAGCTTTCTTT.

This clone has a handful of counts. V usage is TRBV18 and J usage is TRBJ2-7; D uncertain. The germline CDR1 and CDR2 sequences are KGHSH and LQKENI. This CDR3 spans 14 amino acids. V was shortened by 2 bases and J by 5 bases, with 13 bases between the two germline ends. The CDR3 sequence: CASSPTPIIHEQYF. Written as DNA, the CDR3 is TGTGCCAGCTCACCAACTCCTATAATCCACGAGCAGTACTTC. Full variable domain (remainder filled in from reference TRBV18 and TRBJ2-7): NAGVMQNPRHLVRRRGQEARLRCSPMKGHSHVYWYRQLPEEGLKFMVYLQKENIIDESGMPKERFSAEFPKEGPSILRIQQVVRGDSAAYFCASSPTPIIHEQYFGPGTRLTVT.

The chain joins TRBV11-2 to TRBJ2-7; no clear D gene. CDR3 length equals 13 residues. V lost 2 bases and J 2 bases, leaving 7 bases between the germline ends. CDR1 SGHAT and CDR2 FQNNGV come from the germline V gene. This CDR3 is CASSLQQTYEQYF. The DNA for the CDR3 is TGTGCCAGCAGCTTACAACAGACCTACGAGCAGTACTTC.

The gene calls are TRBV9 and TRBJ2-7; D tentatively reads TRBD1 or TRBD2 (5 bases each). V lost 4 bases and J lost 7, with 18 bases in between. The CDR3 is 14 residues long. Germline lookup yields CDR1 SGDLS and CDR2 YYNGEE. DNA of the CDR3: TGTGCCAGCAGCCCCAGGGAGCAAGTGGGGGAGCAGTACTTC. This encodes CASSPREQVGEQYF.

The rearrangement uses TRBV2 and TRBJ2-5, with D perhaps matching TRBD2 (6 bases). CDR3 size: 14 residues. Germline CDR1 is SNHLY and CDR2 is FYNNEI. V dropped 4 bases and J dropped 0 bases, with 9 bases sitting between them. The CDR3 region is CASSGRTNQETQYF. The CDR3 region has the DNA TGTGCCAGCAGTGGCCGGACTAACCAAGAGACCCAGTACTTC. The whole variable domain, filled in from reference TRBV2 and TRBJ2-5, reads EPEVTQTPSHQVTQMGQEVILRCVPISNHLYFYWYRQILGQKVEFLVSFYNNEISEKSEIFDDQFSVERPDGSNFTLKIRSTKLEDSAMYFCASSGRTNQETQYFGPGTRLLVL.

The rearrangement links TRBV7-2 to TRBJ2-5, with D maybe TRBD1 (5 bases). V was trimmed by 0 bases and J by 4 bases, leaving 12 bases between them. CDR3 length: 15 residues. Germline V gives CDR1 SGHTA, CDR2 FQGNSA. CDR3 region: CASSLAKGHGETQYF. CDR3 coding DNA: TGTGCCAGCAGCTTAGCGAAAGGACACGGAGAGACCCAGTACTTC.